A selection of T cell receptor beta chains follows, all from one sample in a study of T cells in localized non-small cell lung cancer. This table comes from immunoSEQ multiplex PCR, and its TCRdb copy is limited to in-frame clones, with some not included. The sample carries around 1,400 clones, 35% to 45% recorded once. The specimen was lung tumor tissue, collected before any cancer treatment. The receptor source for this set is an older male donor with stage I squamous cell lung carcinoma. CDR3s include the opening cysteine and the closing phenylalanine or tryptophan. The order of the fields is V gene, J gene, clone size, D gene, CDR3 protein, CDR3 DNA. A D gene is named only where the DNA matches it firmly. Where a row states a size, it is once, few, many or the class of an expanded clone; other rows omit it.

TRBV7-7	TRBJ2-7	few	TRBD2	CASSPTSGSYYEQYF	TGTGCCAGCAGCCCAACTAGCGGGAGTTACTACGAGCAGTACTTC
TRBV30	TRBJ2-3	NA	TRBD2	CAWRPPLAGGPSWTDTQYF	TGTGCCTGGAGGCCCCCCCTAGCGGGAGGGCCCTCGTGGACAGATACGCAGTATTTT
TRBV4-1	TRBJ2-3	few	NA	CASSQDLVGRPGGTDTQYF	TGCGCCAGCAGCCAAGATCTCGTAGGGCGTCCCGGGGGCACAGATACGCAGTATTTT
TRBV30	TRBJ2-7	NA	TRBD2	CAWSLAGGGAYEQYF	TGTGCCTGGAGCCTAGCGGGAGGCGGAGCCTACGAGCAGTACTTC
TRBV28	TRBJ1-4	NA	NA	CASRWGPNEKLFF	TGTGCCAGCCGGTGGGGGCCGAATGAAAAACTGTTTTTT
TRBV30	TRBJ2-5	NA	TRBD2	CAWGLAGGPVPQYF	TGTGCCTGGGGACTAGCGGGAGGGCCGGTCCCCCAGTACTTC
TRBV30	TRBJ2-7	once	NA	CAGIKREGAWEQYF	TGTGCTGGGATAAAGAGGGAAGGGGCGTGGGAGCAGTACTTC
TRBV10-3	TRBJ1-5	few	NA	CASSSLSPAAGQPQHF	TGTGCCAGCTCCTCACTAAGCCCGGCGGCGGGTCAGCCCCAGCATTTT
TRBV30	TRBJ1-2	few	NA	CAWSPTPVRGYTF	TGTGCCTGGAGTCCGACCCCTGTCCGGGGCTACACCTTC
TRBV29-1	TRBJ2-5	NA	NA	CSVSRSGETQYF	TGCAGCGTGAGCAGGAGCGGAGAGACCCAGTACTTC
TRBV30	TRBJ2-4	few	NA	CAWSLGNANIQYF	TGTGCCTGGAGCCTCGGGAACGCAAACATTCAGTACTTC
TRBV30	TRBJ2-3	NA	TRBD2	CAWSPGLAGPTDTQYF	TGTGCCTGGAGTCCGGGACTAGCGGGACCCACAGATACGCAGTATTTT
TRBV4-1	TRBJ2-7	NA	TRBD2	CASSRTIAGDEQYF	TGCGCCAGCAGCCGCACCATAGCGGGCGACGAGCAGTACTTC
TRBV5-1	TRBJ2-3	NA	TRBD2	CASRPQLAGGLDTQYF	TGCGCCAGCAGACCACAACTAGCGGGAGGCCTAGATACGCAGTATTTT